Presented here are 32 T cell receptor beta chains from one specimen sequenced in a study of beta chain features in type 1 diabetes. The entirety of the isolated RNA underwent reverse transcription, so expressed TCRB transcripts were sequenced. Libraries were prepared by immunoSEQ multiplex PCR; TCRdb keeps only in-frame clonotypes and omits some of them. There are roughly 350,000 clones in the sample; more than 9.5% occur only once, and 0.015% lies in the top ten. The sample consisted of naive CD4+ T cells from blood. The receptors were gathered from a woman younger than 45 in good health.

The chain has TRBV27 and TRBJ2-1; 7 bases are a match to TRBD2. CDR3 length equals 14 residues. After removal of 8 bases from V and 9 bases from J, the junction contained 13 bases not matched to a gene. Germline CDR1 MNHEY, CDR2 SMNVEV (reference sequence). In DNA, the CDR3 is TGTGCCAGCGGTCTCGCGGGAGCGAACGGTGAGCAGTTCTTC. Encoded protein: CASGLAGANGEQFF.

This clone was detected only a few times. The rearrangement links TRBV9 to TRBJ1-4, with D perhaps TRBD1 (6 bases). The CDR3 has 14 amino acids. Germline V gene lookup returns CDR1 SGDLS and CDR2 YYNGEE. Trimming shortened V by 7 bases and J by 8 bases, and 18 bases separated the two germline ends. In DNA form, the CDR3 reads TGTGCCAGCGCCGAGGACAGTTCCGGGGAAAAACTGTTTTTT. Translated: CASAEDSSGEKLFF.

To note about this clone: Other DNA sequences in the sample encode the same CDR3. This chain uses TRBV9 with TRBJ2-1; D gene ambiguous. The CDR3 runs to 15 residues. From germline, CDR1 is SGDLS and CDR2 YYNGEE. Trimming took 0 bases from V and 1 from J, leaving 8 bases between them. The CDR3 DNA follows: TGTGCCAGCAGCGTAGGTAGTGGTTCCTACAATGAGCAGTTCTTC. Its protein is CASSVGSGSYNEQFF.

The chain links TRBV19 to TRBJ1-5; no clear D gene. Germline V gene sequence: CDR1 LNHDA, CDR2 SQIVND (reference sequence). The V gene lost 0 bases and the J gene lost 3 bases, with 9 bases spanning the gap. CDR3 length: 15 residues. The CDR3 spells CASSIDWSLNQPQHF. CDR3 DNA: TGTGCCAGTAGTATAGATTGGAGCCTCAATCAGCCCCAGCATTTT.

This clone was recorded a few times. The chain has TRBV28 and TRBJ2-2, with D tentatively TRBD2 (6 bases). Trimming left V 6 bases short and J 8 bases short, with 19 bases between. Germline assignment: CDR1 MDHEN and CDR2 SYDVKM. The CDR3 sequence is 15 residues long. The CDR3 spells CASSSTRLAMGELFF. The CDR3 nucleotides are TGTGCCAGCAGCTCTACCAGGCTAGCGATGGGGGAGCTGTTTTTT.

This clone was counted a few times. V usage is TRBV4-3 and J usage is TRBJ2-7, with a possible D match to TRBD1 (6 bases). Germline V lookup: CDR1 LGHNA, CDR2 YSLEER. The CDR3 runs 16 residues. Trimming took 0 bases from V and 4 from J, leaving 16 bases between them. CDR3 in amino acids: CASSQDLAGAGYEQYF. In DNA, the CDR3 is TGCGCCAGCAGCCAAGATTTGGCAGGGGCTGGTTACGAGCAGTACTTC.

V usage is TRBV4-3 and J usage is TRBJ2-3; D remains unclear. In germline, CDR1 is LGHNA, CDR2 YSLEER. The ends were cut back, 1 base at V and 1 base at J, with 9 bases in the middle. The CDR3 contains 15 residues. CDR3 protein: CASSQALRGTDTQYF. The CDR3 coding sequence is TGCGCCAGCAGCCAAGCTCTGAGAGGCACAGATACGCAGTATTTT.

The sample holds a few counts of this clone. The chain is built from TRBV7-2 and TRBJ2-7; the match to TRBD2 covers 7 bases. Unmatched junction bases numbered 3, after V lost 1 base and J lost 3 bases. In germline, CDR1 is SGHTA, CDR2 FQGNSA. The CDR3 runs 14 residues. DNA of the CDR3: TGTGCCAGCAGCTTAGTTCCGGGGGGCTACGAGCAGTACTTC. Protein product: CASSLVPGGYEQYF. Full variable domain (rest looked up from reference TRBV7-2 and TRBJ2-7): GAGVSQSPSNKVTEKGKDVELRCDPISGHTALYWYRQSLGQGLEFLIYFQGNSAPDKSGLPSDRFSAERTGGSVSTLTIQRTQQEDSAVYLCASSLVPGGYEQYFGPGTRLTVT.

The V and J genes are TRBV7-2 and TRBJ2-7, with 11 bases aligning to TRBD2. This CDR3 has 15 residues. The germline V gene has CDR1 SGHTA and CDR2 FQGNSA. With V trimmed by 4 bases and J by 4 bases, 6 bases remained unmatched. The CDR3 spells CASSSRLAGTYEQYF. The CDR3 DNA sequence: TGTGCCAGCAGCTCGAGACTAGCGGGAACTTACGAGCAGTACTTC.

This sequence joins TRBV7-2 and TRBJ2-5, with 9 nucleotides matching TRBD1. Germline lookup yields CDR1 SGHTA and CDR2 FQGNSA. CDR3 length equals 16 residues. Trimming at V came to 5 bases and at J to 3 bases, leaving 10 bases not matched to a gene. CDR3 loop: CASSGRTGALEETQYF. The CDR3 DNA reads as TGTGCCAGCAGCGGAAGGACAGGGGCACTGGAAGAGACCCAGTACTTC.

The V and J genes are TRBV9 and TRBJ2-1; 11 nucleotides agree with TRBD2. The germline gives CDR1 SGDLS, CDR2 YYNGEE. The CDR3 spans 16 residues. The ends lost 2 bases at V and 3 bases at J; junction bases unmatched: 4. CDR3 in amino acids: CASSVELAGDYNEQFF. The CDR3 region has the DNA TGTGCCAGCAGCGTGGAACTAGCGGGGGACTACAATGAGCAGTTCTTC.

This clone has just a few counts. The chain recombines TRBV29-1 with TRBJ2-5, with a possible D match to TRBD1 (6 bases). The germline V and J ends were trimmed by 7 bases and 2 bases, with 17 bases remaining between them. The length of the CDR3 is 14 residues. The germline CDR1 and CDR2 sequences are SQVTM and ANQGSEA. The CDR3 protein is CSGQKGTPQETQYF. CDR3 coding DNA: TGCAGCGGCCAAAAGGGGACACCACAAGAGACCCAGTACTTC. The complete variable domain, with remaining parts taken from reference TRBV29-1 and TRBJ2-5, reads SAVISQKPSRDICQRGTSLTIQCQVDSQVTMMFWYRQQPGQSLTLIATANQGSEATYESGFVIDKFPISRPNLTFSTLTVSNMSPEDSSIYLCSGQKGTPQETQYFGPGTRLLVL.

This clone was seen more than once but under ten times. The chain combines TRBV30 with TRBJ1-3; 7 nucleotides agree with TRBD1. The CDR3 has 13 residues. CDR1 is GTSNPN, CDR2 SVGIG, per germline (reference sequence). After removal of 8 bases from V and 1 base from J, the junction contained 5 bases not matched to a gene. CDR3 residues: CARTGASGNTIYF. DNA of the CDR3: TGTGCCCGAACAGGGGCTTCTGGAAACACCATATATTTT.

V and J are TRBV6-5 and TRBJ2-7, with 7 bases identical to TRBD1. The germline V gene encodes CDR1 MNHEY and CDR2 SVGAGI. CDR3 length equals 14 residues. The V segment lost 4 bases and the J segment 2 bases; nucleotides outside the gene matches: 5. The CDR3, as DNA: TGTGCCAGCAGTTCGAGACAGGGCACCTACGAGCAGTACTTC. Translating gives CASSSRQGTYEQYF.

This clone was seen a few times. The chain couples TRBV30 to TRBJ2-3; perhaps TRBD2 as D (5 bases). V was trimmed by 0 bases and J by 5 bases, leaving 12 bases between them. The germline V gene encodes CDR1 GTSNPN and CDR2 SVGIG (reference sequence). The CDR3 contains 14 residues. Here the CDR3 reads CAWSVGNAQDTQYF. CDR3 bases: TGTGCCTGGAGTGTCGGGAACGCGCAAGATACGCAGTATTTT. The complete variable domain, with remaining parts taken from reference TRBV30 and TRBJ2-3, reads SQTIHQWPATLVQPVGSPLSLECTVEGTSNPNLYWYRQAAGRGLQLLFYSVGIGQISSEVPQNLSASRPQDRQFILSSKKLLLSDSGFYLCAWSVGNAQDTQYFGPGTRLTVL.

This clone showed up just a few times. The chain joins TRBV5-1 to TRBJ2-1; TRBD2 aligns across 8 bases. The CDR3 is 15 residues long. V was pared by 4 bases and J by 6 bases, with 9 bases of the junction left unmatched. Germline values: CDR1 SGHRS, CDR2 YFSETQ. The chain's CDR3 is CASSTSERELNEQFF. CDR3 sequence (DNA): TGCGCCAGCAGCACCAGTGAGCGGGAGCTCAATGAGCAGTTCTTC.

The sample holds a few counts of this clone. This chain connects TRBV6-1 to TRBJ1-5, with D possibly being TRBD1 (5 bases). The CDR3 is 14 amino acids. CDR1 is MNHNS and CDR2 is SASEGT in the germline V gene. The V and J ends lost 7 bases and 6 bases respectively, with 16 bases between them. CDR3 region: CASTFRQGSQPQHF. The CDR3, as DNA: TGTGCCAGCACCTTCCGGCAGGGTAGTCAGCCCCAGCATTTT.

The chain couples TRBV25-1 to TRBJ2-1; D may be TRBD1 (6 bases). Germline CDR1 MGHDK, CDR2 SYGVNS. Trimming stripped 5 bases from V and 0 bases from J, with 17 bases between. The CDR3 totals 17 residues. CDR3 region: CASSTAPGTFSYNEQFF. Here the CDR3 DNA reads TGTGCCAGCAGTACGGCTCCCGGGACATTCTCCTACAATGAGCAGTTCTTC. Using reference TRBV25-1 and TRBJ2-1 for the parts outside the CDR3, the full variable domain is EADIYQTPRYLVIGTGKKITLECSQTMGHDKMYWYQQDPGMELHLIHYSYGVNSTEKGDLSSESTVSRIRTEHFPLTLESARPSHTSQYLCASSTAPGTFSYNEQFFGPGTRLTVL.

This rearrangement joins TRBV14 to TRBJ2-7; 11 nucleotides match TRBD2. Germline CDR1 is SGHDN and CDR2 is FVKESK. With V trimmed by 1 base and J by 2 bases, 4 bases remained unmatched. There are 16 residues in the CDR3. The CDR3: CASSQGGLAGPYEQYF. DNA of the CDR3: TGTGCCAGCAGCCAAGGAGGACTAGCGGGCCCCTACGAGCAGTACTTC.

The chain links TRBV6-5 to TRBJ2-3; perhaps TRBD2 as D (5 bases). This CDR3 contains 13 residues. Looked up from germline, CDR1 is MNHEY and CDR2 is SVGAGI. The V end lost 6 bases, the J end lost 1 base, and 8 bases lay between the germline ends. DNA of the CDR3: TGTGCCAGCAGCCTGGAGGGCACAGATACGCAGTATTTT. Its protein product is CASSLEGTDTQYF.

About this clone: Other DNA sequences of this sample code for an identical CDR3. The chain employs TRBV9 and TRBJ2-1; TRBD2 matches 8 bases. The J segment lost 0 bases and the V segment lost 2 bases, leaving 4 bases of the junction unmatched. CDR1 is SGDLS and CDR2 is YYNGEE in the germline V gene. CDR3 length equals 16 residues. CDR3 sequence: CASSVVSGSSYNEQFF. The CDR3 DNA follows: TGTGCCAGCAGCGTCGTAAGCGGGAGCTCCTACAATGAGCAGTTCTTC.

This chain connects TRBV5-4 to TRBJ2-4; weak D call: TRBD2 (6 bases). CDR3 length equals 15 residues. With 0 bases removed from V and 6 bases from J, the gap between germline ends came to 13 bases. Germline lookup yields CDR1 SGHNT and CDR2 YYREEE (reference sequence). CDR3 DNA: TGTGCCAGCAGCTTGGGGTCGGGGGTCGGAAACATTCAGTACTTC. Its protein product is CASSLGSGVGNIQYF.

This clone was picked up a small number of times. The rearrangement links TRBV5-1 to TRBJ1-4; the D gene is possibly TRBD1 (5 bases). The CDR3 runs to 15 residues. Germline V CDR1 and CDR2: SGHRS, YFSETQ. V was cut by 2 bases and J by 2 bases, with 10 bases left in between. The CDR3 DNA follows: TGCGCCAGCAGCTTATCCGGGGGGACTAATGAAAAACTGTTTTTT. Translation: CASSLSGGTNEKLFF.

The CDR3 is CSVNLEVYGYTF. CDR3 DNA sequence: TGCAGCGTGAACCTGGAGGTCTATGGCTACACCTTC. The chain is built from TRBV29-1 and TRBJ1-2, with D unresolved. Per germline, CDR1 SQVTM and CDR2 ANQGSEA. V was cut by 6 bases and J by 4 bases, with 12 bases left in between. The CDR3 sequence is 12 residues long.

This clone appeared a few times. The CDR3 is CASSQEGGRELFF. In DNA form, the CDR3 reads TGTGCCAGCAGCCAAGAGGGGGGGCGGGAGCTGTTTTTT. This sequence joins TRBV4-2 and TRBJ2-2; tentative D call: TRBD2 (7 bases). Germline V gene data show CDR1 as LGHNA and CDR2 as YNFKEQ. The CDR3 consists of 13 residues. Trimming took 0 bases from V and 9 from J, leaving 8 bases between them.

The V call is TRBV2, the J call TRBJ2-1, with TRBD2 matching over 14 bases. Germline V CDR1 and CDR2: SNHLY, FYNNEI. V shed 6 bases, J shed 8 bases, and the junction held 6 bases outside the gene matches. The CDR3 contains 15 residues. CDR3 nucleotides: TGTGCCAGCAGCCAACGACTAGCGGGGGGGGATGAGCAGTTCTTC. It encodes CASSQRLAGGDEQFF.

V is TRBV19 and J is TRBJ1-1; D call uncertain. From germline, CDR1 is LNHDA and CDR2 SQIVND (reference sequence). Trimming shortened V by 4 bases and J by 5 bases, and 8 bases separated the two germline ends. The CDR3 is 12 amino acids. DNA for the CDR3: TGTGCCAGTAGTAGTGTGACAACTGAAGCTTTCTTT. It is translated as CASSSVTTEAFF.

This clone was seen more than once but under ten times. Other DNA sequences of this sample code for an identical CDR3. As DNA, the CDR3 is TGTGCCAGCAGTTACCAAACGGGGGGGCAGCCCCAGCATTTT. Translating gives CASSYQTGGQPQHF. This chain uses TRBV6-5 with TRBJ1-5; the D gene is possibly TRBD1 (5 bases). CDR1 is MNHEY and CDR2 is SVGAGI in the germline V gene. There are 14 residues in the CDR3. V was cut by 2 bases and J by 7 bases, with 12 bases left in between.

This clone was found a few times. The chain is built from TRBV27 and TRBJ2-3; 10 nucleotides match TRBD1. J was trimmed by 6 bases and V by 6 bases; bases with no gene match: 15. The CDR3 spans 17 residues. Germline V gene sequence: CDR1 MNHEY, CDR2 SMNVEV (reference sequence). CDR3 protein: CASRELSGTGDMDTQYF. As DNA, the CDR3 is TGTGCCAGCAGAGAACTCTCCGGGACAGGGGATATGGATACGCAGTATTTT.

This clone was picked up a small number of times. V is TRBV13 and J is TRBJ2-3; 11 nucleotides agree with TRBD2. V lost 6 bases, J lost 4 bases, and 6 bases stayed unmatched. Germline V CDR1 and CDR2: PRHDT, FYEKMQ (reference sequence). The CDR3 covers 15 residues. The CDR3 loop is CASRKLAGDSDTQYF. In nucleotides, the CDR3 is TGTGCCAGCAGAAAACTAGCGGGAGACTCAGATACGCAGTATTTT. The whole variable domain, remainder taken from reference TRBV13 and TRBJ2-3, is AAGVIQSPRHLIKEKRETATLKCYPIPRHDTVYWYQQGPGQDPQFLISFYEKMQSDKGSIPDRFSAQQFSDYHSELNMSSLELGDSALYFCASRKLAGDSDTQYFGPGTRLTVL.

This clone was seen a handful of times. V and J are TRBV19 and TRBJ2-7; D unclear. Trimming stripped 6 bases from V and 5 bases from J, with 8 bases between. The CDR3 extends over 11 amino acids. Per the germline V gene, CDR1 is LNHDA and CDR2 is SQIVND (reference sequence). The CDR3, as DNA: TGTGCCAGTAGCCCCTCGGACGAGCAGTACTTC. Protein product: CASSPSDEQYF.

J is TRBJ2-1 and V is TRBV2, with D maybe TRBD2 (6 bases). The CDR3 consists of 15 residues. CDR1 and CDR2 (germline): SNHLY, FYNNEI. Trimming took 1 base from V and 5 from J, leaving 12 bases between them. CDR3 sequence reads: CASSEGGTGDNEQFF. The CDR3 nucleotides read TGTGCCAGCAGTGAAGGCGGGACTGGAGACAATGAGCAGTTCTTC.